This T cell receptor (beta chain) emerged from a study of OX40 agonist ivuxolimab in advanced cancers. The study, taken as a whole, reports: At 0.1-3.0 mg/kg, partial responders had clonal expansion among the lowest observed. CD4+ T cells averaged fewer expanded clones than CD8+ T cells.

Comments on this clone: The antigen is not known.

The table came from immunoSEQ multiplex PCR; TCRdb's copy has only in-frame clones and leaves some out. Among tens of thousands of clones listed, 90% were seen once. The germline V and J ends were trimmed by 2 bases and 2 bases, with 4 bases remaining between them. Germline V gene lookup returns CDR1 SQVTM and CDR2 ANQGSEA. CDR3 length equals 11 residues. This chain uses TRBV29-1 with TRBJ2-7; D not certain. The sequenced sample was CD4+ or CD8+ T cells sorted from blood, obtained in a trial of the OX40 agonist ivuxolimab. This TCR was recovered from an adult with an advanced solid tumor such as melanoma, head and neck, liver or kidney cancer. In DNA, the CDR3 is TGCAGCGTTGAAAGTCCCTACGAGCAGTACTTC. Translated, it gives CSVESPYEQYF.